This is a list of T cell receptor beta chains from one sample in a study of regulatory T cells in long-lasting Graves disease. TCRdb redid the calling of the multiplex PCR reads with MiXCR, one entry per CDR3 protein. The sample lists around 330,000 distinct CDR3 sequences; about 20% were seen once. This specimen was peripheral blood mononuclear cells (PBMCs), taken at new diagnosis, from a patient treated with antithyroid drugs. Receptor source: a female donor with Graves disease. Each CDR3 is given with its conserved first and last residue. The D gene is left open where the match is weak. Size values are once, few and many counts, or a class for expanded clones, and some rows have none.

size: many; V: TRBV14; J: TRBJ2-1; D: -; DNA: TGTGCCAGCAGCCAGGGGGGGCGACTCTACAATGAGCAGTTCTTC; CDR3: CASSQGGRLYNEQFF
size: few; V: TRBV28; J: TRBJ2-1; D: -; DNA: TGTGCCAGCAGTTTATCTAACGCGGGGGCGCGAGATGAGCAGTTCTTC; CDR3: CASSLSNAGARDEQFF
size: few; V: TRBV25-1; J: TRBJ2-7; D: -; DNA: TGTGCCAGCAGTGCCCTACCCAACTACGAGCAGTACTTC; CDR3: CASSALPNYEQYF
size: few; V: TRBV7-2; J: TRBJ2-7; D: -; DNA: TGTGCCAGCAGCTTAGTGCCCGGGAGCTACTACGAGCAGTACTTC; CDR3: CASSLVPGSYYEQYF
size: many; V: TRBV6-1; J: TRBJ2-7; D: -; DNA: TGTGCCAGCCAAGGGGGGACACAGAGCTCCTACGAGCAGTACTTC; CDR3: CASQGGTQSSYEQYF
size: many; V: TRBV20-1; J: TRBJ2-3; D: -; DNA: TGCAGTGCATCCGTAGTAGCAGATACGCAGTATTTT; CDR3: CSASVVADTQYF
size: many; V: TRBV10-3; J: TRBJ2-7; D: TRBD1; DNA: TGTGCCATCAGTGAGGGACAGGGAAGTACCTACGAGCAGTACTTC; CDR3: CAISEGQGSTYEQYF
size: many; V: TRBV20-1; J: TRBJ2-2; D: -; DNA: TGCAGTGCTTGGGACTCGAACACCGGGGAGCTGTTTTTT; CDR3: CSAWDSNTGELFF
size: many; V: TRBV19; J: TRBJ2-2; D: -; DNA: TGTGCCAGTAGTAACTTCCTCGCCGGGACGGGAAACACCGGGGAGCTGTTTTTT; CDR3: CASSNFLAGTGNTGELFF
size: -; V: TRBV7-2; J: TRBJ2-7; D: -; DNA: TGTGCCAGCAGCTTAGAACAGGCAAGCTCCTACGAGCAGTACTTC; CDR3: CASSLEQASSYEQYF
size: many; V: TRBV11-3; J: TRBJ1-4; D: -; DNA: TGTGCCAGCAGCCTCGGACGGATTAATGAAAAACTGTTTTTT; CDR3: CASSLGRINEKLFF
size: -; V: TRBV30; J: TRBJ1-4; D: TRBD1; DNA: TGTGCCTGGAGTGCAGGGGGAAGACCTAATGCAGAACTGTTTTTT; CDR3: CAWSAGGRPNAELFF
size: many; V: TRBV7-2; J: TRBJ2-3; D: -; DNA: TGTGCCAGCAGCTTAGGCCAGCTAACCAGCACACTCTACACAGATACGCAGTATTTT; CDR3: CASSLGQLTSTLYTDTQYF
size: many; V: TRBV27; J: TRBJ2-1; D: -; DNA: TGTGCCAGCAGTCCCCCTGGGCGGAGGGCCTACAATGAGCAGTTCTTC; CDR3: CASSPPGRRAYNEQFF
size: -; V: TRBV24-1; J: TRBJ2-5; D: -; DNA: TGTGCCACCAGTGATTTTGGTCCGGGGGCGAGGGAGACCCAGTACTTC; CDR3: CATSDFGPGARETQYF
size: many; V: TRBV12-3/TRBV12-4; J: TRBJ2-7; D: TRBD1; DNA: TGTGCCAGCAGCGGGACAGGGGGCTACGAGCAGTACTTC; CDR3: CASSGTGGYEQYF
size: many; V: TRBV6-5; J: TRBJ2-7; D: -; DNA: TGTGCCAGCAGTTACGACAGCGGGCCCGAGCAGTACTTC; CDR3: CASSYDSGPEQYF
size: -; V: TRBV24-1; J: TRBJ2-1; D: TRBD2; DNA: TGTGCCACCAGTGACGTACTAGCGGGAGAGGGGCCTACCAATGAGCAGTTCTTC; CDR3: CATSDVLAGEGPTNEQFF
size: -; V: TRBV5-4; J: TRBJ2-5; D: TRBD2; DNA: TGTGCCAGCAGCTCCCCGGGAGGGGAGACCCAGTACTTC; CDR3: CASSSPGGETQYF
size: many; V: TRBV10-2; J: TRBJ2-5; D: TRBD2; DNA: TGCGCCAGCAGTGAGTCAGAAGGTGGTAGCGGGAGTGAGACCCAGTACTTC; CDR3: CASSESEGGSGSETQYF
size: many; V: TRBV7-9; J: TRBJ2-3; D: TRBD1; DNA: TGTGCCAGCAGCGCTGACAGGGGGCGCCGGTATTTT; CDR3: CASSADRGRRYF
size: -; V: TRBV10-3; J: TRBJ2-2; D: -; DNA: TGTGCCATCCTATCGAACACCGGGGAGCTGTTTTTT; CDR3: CAILSNTGELFF
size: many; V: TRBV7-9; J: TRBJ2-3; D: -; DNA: TGTGCCAGCAGCCCCGGGACGCGAATCACAGATACGCAGTATTTT; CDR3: CASSPGTRITDTQYF
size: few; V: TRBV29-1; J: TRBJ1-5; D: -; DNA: TGCAGCGTTGGTGGGCAAGGCAATCAGCCCCAGCATTTT; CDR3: CSVGGQGNQPQHF
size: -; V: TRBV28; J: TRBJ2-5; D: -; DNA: TGTGCCAGCAGTTTACGCTTTGAGAGGTACCAAGAGACCCAGTACTTC; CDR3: CASSLRFERYQETQYF
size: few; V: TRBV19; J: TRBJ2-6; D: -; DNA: TGTGCCAGTAGTATACTGGGCGGATCCCCATCTGGGGCCAACGTCCTGACTTTC; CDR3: CASSILGGSPSGANVLTF
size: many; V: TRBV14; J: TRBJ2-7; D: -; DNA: TGTGCCAGCAGCCCCCCCGGTTCCTACGAGCAGTACTTC; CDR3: CASSPPGSYEQYF
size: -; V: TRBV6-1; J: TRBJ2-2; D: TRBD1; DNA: TGTGCCAGCAGTGAAGGAGGGGGCGCCGGGGAGCTGTTTTTT; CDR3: CASSEGGGAGELFF
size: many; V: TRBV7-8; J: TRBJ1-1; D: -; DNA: TGTGCCAGCAGCCTATCTAGGCAGGGTAGAAACACTGAAGCTTTCTTT; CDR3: CASSLSRQGRNTEAFF
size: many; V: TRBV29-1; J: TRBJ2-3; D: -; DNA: TGCAGCGTTGTGGGAACAGATACGCAGTATTTT; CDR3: CSVVGTDTQYF
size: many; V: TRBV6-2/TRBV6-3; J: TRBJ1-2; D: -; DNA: TGTGCCAGCAGTTACTCAGGAGGCCTCTATGGCTACACCTTC; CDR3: CASSYSGGLYGYTF
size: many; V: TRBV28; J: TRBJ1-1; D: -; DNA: TGTGCCAGCAGTTTAATAGGGGATGAAGCTTTCTTT; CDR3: CASSLIGDEAFF
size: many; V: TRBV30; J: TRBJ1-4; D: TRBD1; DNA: TGTGCCTGGCAAAGACAGGGAGGTGAAAAACTGTTTTTT; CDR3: CAWQRQGGEKLFF
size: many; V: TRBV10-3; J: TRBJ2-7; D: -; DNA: TGTGCCTCGAATCCGGGAGTCGGGTACGAGCAGTACTTC; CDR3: CASNPGVGYEQYF
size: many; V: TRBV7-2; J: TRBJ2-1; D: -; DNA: TGTGCCAGCAGCTTAGCGGGAGCCCCTGGGAATGAGCAGTTCTTC; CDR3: CASSLAGAPGNEQFF